The rows below give T cell receptor beta chains drawn from one sample of a study of T cells after yellow fever vaccination. TCRdb itself ran the 5' RACE reads through MiXCR, one entry per CDR3 protein. The sample lists 240,000 or so distinct CDR3 sequences, 6.5% to 8.5% occurring once. The input for sequencing was CD4+ T cells sorted from PBMCs, taken 15 days after the yellow fever booster vaccination. These receptors originate from a man aged 25 to 40 who received the YFV17D yellow fever vaccine. Both conserved end residues are trimmed from each CDR3. The order of the fields is J gene, V gene, CDR3 protein.

TRBJ2-3,TRBV5-1,ASSLGGSGPDTQY
TRBJ1-2,TRBV5-1,ATTGGERSSGYT
TRBJ2-7,TRBV28,ASTTTQGNEQY
TRBJ1-2,TRBV4-3,ASSHGDRGYLWGYT
TRBJ2-2,TRBV7-3,ASRTGNTGELF
TRBJ1-2,TRBV19,ASSKDRTYGYT
TRBJ2-5,TRBV5-1,ASSWGAQETQY
TRBJ2-1,TRBV2,ASRDLTGSPGEQF
TRBJ1-4,TRBV20-1,SARPDSPTTNEKLF
TRBJ2-7,TRBV5-1,ASSKDRRSYEQY
TRBJ2-1,TRBV7-2,ASSFGRVGSEQF
TRBJ2-1,TRBV14,ASSPLGGLEYNEQF
TRBJ2-1,TRBV9,ASSPWGTSYNEQF
TRBJ2-1,TRBV19,ASSFSGRGSYNEQF
TRBJ2-3,TRBV7-2,ASSSTSGGRTDTQY
TRBJ2-1,TRBV5-1,ASSLRSTYNEQF
TRBJ2-1,TRBV6-1,ASRGQEVFIEQF
TRBJ1-5,TRBV29-1,TEGPFVHQPQH
TRBJ2-1,TRBV6-5,ARTSGSKQF
TRBJ2-3,TRBV6-2/TRBV6-3,ASINSGSRADTQY
TRBJ2-4,TRBV25-1,ASSPGQGLKNIQY
TRBJ2-7,TRBV7-2,ASSAWGQGFAYEQY
TRBJ2-7,TRBV10-3,AISEWTNYEQY
TRBJ2-5,TRBV2,ASSEGALGETQY
TRBJ2-5,TRBV29-1,SVGGLAGLPETQY
TRBJ2-6,TRBV7-9,ASSFGDSGANVLT
TRBJ2-1,TRBV20-1,SAPPSEDNEQF
TRBJ1-1,TRBV12-3/TRBV12-4,ASSPSYRGTEAF
TRBJ1-5,TRBV7-2,ASSFSGGNQPQH
TRBJ1-2,TRBV20-1,SARVAAGYGYT
TRBJ2-6,TRBV7-2,ASSARQGYSGANVLT
TRBJ2-4,TRBV7-6,ASSFGLAGLGGIQY
TRBJ2-7,TRBV7-2,ASSSDRGPYEQY
TRBJ2-7,TRBV12-3/TRBV12-4,ASSRRAPPYEQY
TRBJ1-1,TRBV29-1,SVERGPGAF
TRBJ1-2,TRBV25-1,ASSQGYGYT
TRBJ2-7,TRBV5-1,ASSLERSSEQY
TRBJ2-3,TRBV7-8,ASSLYQFPDTQY
TRBJ2-3,TRBV20-1,SARVQLAGVTDTQY
TRBJ1-1,TRBV20-1,SARPGEALF
TRBJ2-5,TRBV6-1,ASRDRGKSETQY
TRBJ2-3,TRBV21-1,ASSKVSRPGRTQY